The T cell receptor (beta chain) under discussion was sequenced for a study of cytomegalovirus exposure and HLA in healthy donors. CDR1 SGDLS and CDR2 YYNGEE come from the germline V gene. CDR3 length equals 15 residues. V lost 0 bases, J lost 5 bases, and 14 bases lay in between. PCR employed 60 Vbeta and 13 Jbeta primers. The data were produced by immunoSEQ multiplex PCR, yet TCRdb's version contains in-frame clones alone and is incomplete. The sample consists of approximately 150,000 clones, approximately 80% of them appearing once. The chain joins TRBV9 to TRBJ2-5; a possible D gene is TRBD1 (6 bases). Material: PBMCs. This clonotype was obtained from a woman aged 50 to 60 in good health and CMV-seronegative. The CDR3 is CASSVANGQRETQYF. CDR3 coding DNA: TGTGCCAGCAGCGTAGCTAATGGACAGAGGGAGACCCAGTACTTC.